This T cell receptor (beta chain) was documented in a study of cytomegalovirus exposure and HLA in healthy donors. Whole-study results and caveats: The availability of immune exposure information extended only to CMV serostatus. Listed as cytomegalovirus-associated were more than 150 TCR beta chains. When analyzed later, a missense DCLRE1C variant was found to be linked to TCR beta V- and J-gene trimming.

CDR3 length: 17 residues. J gave up 3 bases and V 3 bases, and 10 bases lay outside the gene matches. Germline V gene sequence: CDR1 SEHNR, CDR2 FQNEAQ (reference sequence). Primers: 60 Vbeta forward and 13 Jbeta reverse. In the original analysis: It was a later analysis that counted about 80 million unique TCR beta chains, of which approximately 9.9 million were shared. Data came from immunoSEQ multiplex PCR; TCRdb stores just in-frame clones and leaves some out. The DNA was the basis for D and trimming; V, J and clone size are from that table. The sample lists about 130,000 clones; around four fifths were seen once. On this clone: Its antigen is not known.

The chain combines TRBV7-9 with TRBJ1-1; 10 nucleotides align to TRBD1. The sequenced sample was PBMCs. The sequence was collected from a boy aged 10-17 years in good health and CMV-seronegative. This chain's CDR3 is CASSLLGTGEKDTEAFF. The CDR3 bases are TGTGCCAGCAGCTTGCTAGGGACAGGGGAGAAGGACACTGAAGCTTTCTTT.